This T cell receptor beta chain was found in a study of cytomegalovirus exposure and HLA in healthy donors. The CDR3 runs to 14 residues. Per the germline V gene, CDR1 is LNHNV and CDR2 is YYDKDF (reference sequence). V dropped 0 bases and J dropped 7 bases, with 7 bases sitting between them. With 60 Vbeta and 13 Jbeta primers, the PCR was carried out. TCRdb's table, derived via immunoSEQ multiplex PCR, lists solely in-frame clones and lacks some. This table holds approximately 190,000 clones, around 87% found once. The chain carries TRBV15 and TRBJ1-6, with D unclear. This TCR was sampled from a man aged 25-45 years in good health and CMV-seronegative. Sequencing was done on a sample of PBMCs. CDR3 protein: CATSRDLENSPLHF. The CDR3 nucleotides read TGTGCCACCAGCAGAGATCTCGAGAATTCACCCCTCCACTTT.